Below are 19 T cell receptor beta chains sequenced from a single sample in a study of T cell repertoires in cytomegalovirus infection. For these receptors, no antigen is known. TCRdb re-analysed the reads in MiXCR, keeping a single row per CDR3 protein. Seen here are about 110,000 distinct CDR3 sequences, around 29% observed once, and the top ten hold approximately 78%. Specimen: CD8+ T cells from cultured PBMCs, collected from culture after CMV antigen stimulation. The source is a human donor in good health (CMV status not recorded). Some clones in this sample may be carry-over from other donors' samples.

J is TRBJ1-2 and V is TRBV6-1; TRBD1 matches at 12 bases. This CDR3 is built from 20 residues. Germline CDR1 reads MNHNS; CDR2 reads SASEGT. V shed 4 bases, J shed 0 bases, and the junction held 15 bases outside the gene matches. CDR3 bases: TGTGCCAGCAGTGTGTTTGAGCGGGGGACAGGGGGCCCGTCTAACTATGGCTACACCTTC. Translating gives CASSVFERGTGGPSNYGYTF.

This clonotype was seen a handful of times. J is TRBJ1-6 and V is TRBV10-3; 8 positions match TRBD1. Per germline, CDR1 ENHRY and CDR2 SYGVKD. There are 14 residues in the CDR3. Unmatched junction bases numbered 13, after V lost 8 bases and J lost 13 bases. CDR3 loop: CAIRAGQGLTPLHF. The CDR3 region has the DNA TGTGCCATCCGGGCTGGACAGGGACTCACCCCCCTCCACTTT.

There are many counts of this clonotype. This chain connects TRBV10-3 to TRBJ1-1, with unresolved D. Deletions cut 7 bases from V and 0 bases from J, with 9 bases between. Germline values: CDR1 ENHRY, CDR2 SYGVKD. The CDR3 consists of 13 residues. CDR3: CAITPGMNTEAFF. CDR3 sequence (DNA): TGTGCCATCACCCCTGGAATGAACACTGAAGCTTTCTTT.

DNA of the CDR3: TGTGCCAGCAGTTTAGTGGGGTATCAGCCCCAGCATTTT. As protein: CASSLVGYQPQHF. V and J are TRBV28 and TRBJ1-5, with D hard to call. CDR3 length: 13 residues. V lost 2 bases and J lost 5, with 7 bases in between. CDR1 is MDHEN and CDR2 is SYDVKM in the germline V gene. Combining the CDR3 with reference TRBV28 and TRBJ1-5 gives the whole variable domain DVKVTQSSRYLVKRTGEKVFLECVQDMDHENMFWYRQDPGLGLRLIYFSYDVKMKEKGDIPEGYSVSREKKERFSLILESASTNQTSMYLCASSLVGYQPQHFGDGTRLSIL.

This clonotype has more than one count but fewer than ten. The genes are TRBV11-3 and TRBJ2-1; D call uncertain. V was pared by 0 bases and J by 8 bases, with 17 bases between. Germline V gene data show CDR1 as SGHNT and CDR2 as YENEEA. This CDR3 spans 16 amino acids. CDR3 bases: TGTGCCAGCAGCTTAGATGGTACCCTCCTCAAGGATGAGCAGTTCTTC. Translating gives CASSLDGTLLKDEQFF.

This clonotype was detected only a few times. The rearrangement joins TRBV7-6 to TRBJ2-5; D possibly matches TRBD1 or TRBD2 (5 bases each). The ends were cut back, 0 bases at V and 4 bases at J, with 12 bases in the middle. This CDR3 spans 15 amino acids. Germline values: CDR1 SGHVS, CDR2 FNYEAQ. CDR3 nucleotides: TGTGCCAGCAGCTTAGCCAGAGGGCAGGGAGAGACCCAGTACTTC. Translating it yields CASSLARGQGETQYF.

This chain connects TRBV18 to TRBJ1-1; D might be TRBD1 (6 bases). CDR1 is KGHSH, CDR2 LQKENI, per germline. Trimming stripped 4 bases from V and 0 bases from J, with 12 bases between. The CDR3 is 15 residues long. As DNA, the CDR3 is TGTGCCAGCTCACAGACAGGAGCTATGAACACTGAAGCTTTCTTT. Protein product: CASSQTGAMNTEAFF.

In its sample, this clonotype was seen many times. The rearrangement joins TRBV12-3 or TRBV12-4 to TRBJ2-7; the D is unclear. The CDR3 is 13 residues long. Trimming shortened V by 10 bases and J by 3 bases, and 16 bases separated the two germline ends. CDR3 DNA sequence: TGTGCCACCTCTACCGGACGATTCTACGAGCAGTACTTC. Amino acids: CATSTGRFYEQYF.

The chain uses TRBV5-4 and TRBJ2-5; 10 bases agree with TRBD2. V trimming: 2 bases; J trimming: 3 bases; junction bases outside the gene matches: 10. The CDR3 contains 17 residues. CDR1 SGHNT and CDR2 YYREEE come from the germline V gene (reference sequence). CDR3 loop: CASSLGGSGGYEETQYF. In nucleotides, the CDR3 is TGTGCCAGCAGCTTAGGAGGTAGCGGGGGGTATGAAGAGACCCAGTACTTC.

The rearrangement joins TRBV7-2 to TRBJ1-1, with D possibly matching TRBD1 (6 bases). V gave up 3 bases and J gave up 7 bases, with 15 bases separating them. There are 14 residues in the CDR3. Germline V lookup: CDR1 SGHTA, CDR2 FQGNSA. CDR3 sequence (DNA): TGTGCCAGCAGCTTTCATGGGGGCGGAGATGAAGCTTTCTTT. It specifies CASSFHGGGDEAFF.

This clonotype has just a few counts. This chain joins TRBV19 and TRBJ1-1; 8 bases are shared with TRBD1. This CDR3 comprises 14 residues. The germline V gene encodes CDR1 LNHDA and CDR2 SQIVND (reference sequence). With V trimmed by 8 bases and J by 1 base, 6 bases remained unmatched. The CDR3 protein is CASVRRGQNTEAFF. The CDR3, as DNA: TGTGCCAGTGTACGCAGGGGGCAGAACACTGAAGCTTTCTTT.

CDR3 in amino acids: CASGILAGGAETQYF. The CDR3 bases are TGTGCCAGCGGCATACTAGCGGGGGGTGCAGAGACCCAGTACTTC. The chain joins TRBV5-4 to TRBJ2-5, with 12 bases lining up with TRBD2. The CDR3 runs to 15 residues. Trimming at V came to 7 bases and at J to 4 bases, leaving 8 bases not matched to a gene. Looked up from germline, CDR1 is SGHNT and CDR2 is YYREEE (reference sequence). The full variable domain, with the rest looked up from reference TRBV5-4 and TRBJ2-5, is ETGVTQSPTHLIKTRGQQVTLRCSSQSGHNTVSWYQQALGQGPQFIFQYYREEENGRGNFPPRFSGLQFPNYSSELNVNALELDDSALYLCASGILAGGAETQYFGPGTRLLVL.

As DNA, the CDR3 is TGTGCCAGCAGTTCCGCAGTTTACGAGCAGTACTTC. Its translation: CASSSAVYEQYF. This sequence joins TRBV12-3 or TRBV12-4 and TRBJ2-7; D uncertain. Between the trimmed V and J ends, which lost 4 bases and 4 bases, there was a span of 8 bases. This CDR3 comprises 12 residues.

The chain links TRBV12-3 or TRBV12-4 to TRBJ2-3, with a weak D call TRBD1 (6 bases). V lost 4 bases, J lost 2 bases, and 16 bases lay in between. This CDR3 contains 16 residues. The DNA for the CDR3 is TGTGCCAGCAGTTCCAGGGGATCCTCGGACACAGATACGCAGTATTTT. Translated, it gives CASSSRGSSDTDTQYF.

The chain uses TRBV19 and TRBJ2-1, with 9 bases lining up with TRBD2. The CDR3 totals 17 residues. Germline CDR1 reads LNHDA; CDR2 reads SQIVND (reference sequence). V dropped 3 bases and J dropped 3; count of bases not matched to a gene: 9. CDR3 protein: CASSIGGGGAGYNEQFF. In DNA form, the CDR3 reads TGTGCCAGTAGTATTGGGGGCGGGGGGGCCGGCTACAATGAGCAGTTCTTC. Full variable domain (remainder filled in from reference TRBV19 and TRBJ2-1): DGGITQSPKYLFRKEGQNVTLSCEQNLNHDAMYWYRQDPGQGLRLIYYSQIVNDFQKGDIAEGYSVSREKKESFPLTVTSAQKNPTAFYLCASSIGGGGAGYNEQFFGPGTRLTVL.

Only a few counts were recorded for this clonotype. The V call is TRBV7-2, the J call TRBJ1-5; 8 bases match TRBD1. V gave up 4 bases and J gave up 7 bases; unmatched junction bases: 9. Germline V gene lookup returns CDR1 SGHTA and CDR2 FQGNSA. The CDR3 runs to 15 residues. CDR3 bases: TGTGCCAGCAGCTCCGGGACAGGTCAGGGGCAGCCCCAGCATTTT. It codes for CASSSGTGQGQPQHF.

The J gene is TRBJ2-1, the V gene TRBV9; D is unresolved. Trimming cost V 2 bases and J 3 bases, with 9 bases left between them. The CDR3 has 14 amino acids. Looked up from germline, CDR1 is SGDLS and CDR2 is YYNGEE. Written as DNA, the CDR3 is TGTGCCAGCAGCGTTGAGACTCTCTACAATGAGCAGTTCTTC. This sequence encodes CASSVETLYNEQFF.

In this sample, this clonotype turned up once. V usage is TRBV2 and J usage is TRBJ2-7; TRBD2 is a possible D gene (5 bases). Germline CDR1 reads SNHLY; CDR2 reads FYNNEI. The CDR3 runs 14 residues. Between the trimmed V and J ends, which lost 3 bases and 3 bases, there was a span of 12 bases. The CDR3 spells CASSEYRGVYEQYF. In DNA, the CDR3 is TGTGCCAGCAGTGAGTATCGGGGTGTCTACGAGCAGTACTTC.

This clonotype was found many times. The chain carries TRBV27 and TRBJ2-7, with D possibly being TRBD1 (5 bases). The V end lost 3 bases, the J end lost 4 bases, and 7 bases lay between the germline ends. The CDR3 extends over 12 amino acids. Germline CDR1 and CDR2: MNHEY and SMNVEV (reference sequence). Here the CDR3 DNA reads TGTGCCAGCAGTTTCTCAGGGTACGAGCAGTACTTC. This translates into CASSFSGYEQYF.